This T cell receptor beta chain was recovered during a study of cytomegalovirus exposure and HLA in healthy donors. The overall study: Researchers previously reported finding roughly 120 million unique TCR beta sequences from some 180 million T cells. Study outcomes and limitations: Prior analysis indicated that the majority of TCR beta V segments exhibited productivity approximately 90% or approximately 30% of the time. At a 0.05 false discovery rate, a later analysis found around 17,000 TCR beta sequences to be associated with HLA alleles.

CDR3 length: 15 residues. The V gene end was trimmed by 1 base and the J gene end by 5 bases; junction bases not matched to a gene: 7. CDR1 and CDR2 (germline): SGDLS, YYNGEE. Comment on this clone: What it binds is not known.

While unrecorded immune exposures were likely, the donors were nominally healthy when sampled. In the PCR, 60 Vbeta and 13 Jbeta primers were used. The protocol was immunoSEQ multiplex PCR, while the TCRdb copy is restricted to in-frame clones and leaves out a portion. The sample has approximately 70,000 clones. The V gene is TRBV9, the J gene TRBJ1-1, with TRBD1 identical over 8 bases. The sequencing input was PBMCs. The clonotype comes from a woman in her 40s in good health and CMV-seropositive. The CDR3 reads CASSVFSGGRTEAFF. In DNA, the CDR3 is TGTGCCAGCAGCGTATTTTCAGGGGGCCGGACTGAAGCTTTCTTT.